This T cell receptor beta chain was identified in a study of cytomegalovirus exposure and HLA in healthy donors. Notes on the study in general: The authors reported that TCR beta sequences could predict HLA-A and HLA-B alleles. These predictions were accurate for most subjects in the first cohort.

PCR involved 60 Vbeta and 13 Jbeta primers. Some clones are missing from TCRdb's copy, which holds only in-frame ones; the method was immunoSEQ multiplex PCR. Of over 65,000 clones detected, 70% to 80% appear once; the ten largest clones hold 14% to 15%. This CDR3 has 13 amino acids. Germline V gene data show CDR1 as MDHEN and CDR2 as SYDVKM. Trimming removed 3 bases from V and 3 bases from J, with 9 bases in between. About this clone itself: Its antigen remains unknown. Distinct nucleotide sequences in the sample also encode this CDR3.

Sequenced material: PBMCs. The receptor was isolated from a woman aged 40 to 55 in good health and CMV-seropositive. J is TRBJ2-7 and V is TRBV28, with D possibly being TRBD2 (5 bases). CDR3 sequence: CASSLGASYEQYF. In nucleotides, the CDR3 is TGTGCCAGCAGTTTGGGAGCCAGCTACGAGCAGTACTTC.